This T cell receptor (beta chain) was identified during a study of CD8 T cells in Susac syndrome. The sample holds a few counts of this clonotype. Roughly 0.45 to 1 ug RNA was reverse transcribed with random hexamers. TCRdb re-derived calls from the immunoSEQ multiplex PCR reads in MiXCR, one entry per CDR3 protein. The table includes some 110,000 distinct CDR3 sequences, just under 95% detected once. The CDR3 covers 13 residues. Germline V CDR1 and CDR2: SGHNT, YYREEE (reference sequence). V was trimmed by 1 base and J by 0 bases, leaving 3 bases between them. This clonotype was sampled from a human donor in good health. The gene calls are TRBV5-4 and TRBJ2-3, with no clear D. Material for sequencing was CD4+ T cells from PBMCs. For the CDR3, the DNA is TGTGCCAGCAGCTTGACTAGCACAGATACGCAGTATTTT. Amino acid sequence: CASSLTSTDTQYF.